Listed below are T cell receptor beta chains from one sample, sequenced in a study of blood T cell repertoires in COVID-19. Assay used: immunoSEQ multiplex PCR; TCRdb lists only in-frame clones, some missing. The repertoire holds roughly 360,000 clones, roughly 86% seen once, with 1.3% in the top ten. Sequencing input: PBMCs or T cells enriched from blood (not recorded which). The receptors originated from a man under 40 who had recovered from COVID-19. Both conserved end residues are part of each CDR3. The order of the fields is V gene, clone size, D gene, J gene, CDR3 protein, CDR3 DNA. The D gene is left open where the match is weak. Where a row states a size, it is once, few, many or the class of an expanded clone; other rows omit it.

v_gene: TRBV6-5
abundance: NA
d_gene: NA
j_gene: TRBJ1-2
CDR3aa: CASIVQQGDGYTF
CDR3nt: TGTGCCAGCATAGTCCAACAGGGAGATGGCTACACCTTC

v_gene: TRBV27
abundance: NA
d_gene: NA
j_gene: TRBJ2-7
CDR3aa: CASSLSGRMDEQYF
CDR3nt: TGTGCCAGCAGTTTATCCGGCAGGATGGACGAGCAGTACTTC

v_gene: TRBV19
abundance: NA
d_gene: NA
j_gene: TRBJ1-1
CDR3aa: CASTVGLMNTEAFF
CDR3nt: TGTGCCAGTACCGTTGGACTCATGAACACTGAAGCTTTCTTT

v_gene: TRBV5-1
abundance: NA
d_gene: TRBD1
j_gene: TRBJ1-4
CDR3aa: CASSPGGVNEKLFF
CDR3nt: TGCGCCAGCAGCCCAGGGGGCGTTAATGAAAAACTGTTTTTT

v_gene: TRBV9
abundance: NA
d_gene: NA
j_gene: TRBJ2-3
CDR3aa: CASSVAEGGGSDTQYF
CDR3nt: TGTGCCAGCAGCGTAGCGGAGGGGGGAGGGTCAGATACGCAGTATTTT

v_gene: TRBV19
abundance: NA
d_gene: TRBD1
j_gene: TRBJ1-6
CDR3aa: CASSEGQGIPPLHF
CDR3nt: TGTGCCAGTAGTGAGGGACAGGGGATTCCACCCCTCCACTTT

v_gene: TRBV6-5
abundance: NA
d_gene: TRBD1
j_gene: TRBJ2-7
CDR3aa: CASSSGGRSLSHEQYF
CDR3nt: TGTGCCAGCAGTTCAGGGGGTAGGTCATTATCCCACGAGCAGTACTTC

v_gene: TRBV10-3
abundance: NA
d_gene: NA
j_gene: TRBJ1-2
CDR3aa: CAISERGGSDYGYTF
CDR3nt: TGTGCCATCAGTGAGAGGGGGGGGAGCGACTATGGCTACACCTTC

v_gene: TRBV9
abundance: once
d_gene: NA
j_gene: TRBJ2-7
CDR3aa: CASSVDWGSYEQYF
CDR3nt: TGTGCCAGCAGCGTAGATTGGGGCAGCTACGAGCAGTACTTC

v_gene: TRBV2
abundance: NA
d_gene: NA
j_gene: TRBJ1-2
CDR3aa: CASTPWGENYGYTF
CDR3nt: TGTGCCAGCACTCCATGGGGGGAGAACTATGGCTACACCTTC

v_gene: TRBV24-1
abundance: NA
d_gene: TRBD1
j_gene: TRBJ1-4
CDR3aa: CATSDLDRGEPTNEKLFF
CDR3nt: TGTGCCACCAGTGACCTTGACAGGGGGGAGCCAACTAATGAAAAACTGTTTTTT

v_gene: TRBV9
abundance: NA
d_gene: NA
j_gene: TRBJ2-2
CDR3aa: CASSDPGGSLTGELFF
CDR3nt: TGTGCCAGCAGCGACCCCGGAGGGTCCCTCACCGGGGAGCTGTTTTTT

v_gene: TRBV7-9
abundance: NA
d_gene: NA
j_gene: TRBJ2-7
CDR3aa: CASSFEGTGEQYF
CDR3nt: TGTGCCAGCAGCTTTGAAGGGACTGGGGAGCAGTACTTC

v_gene: TRBV7-2
abundance: NA
d_gene: NA
j_gene: TRBJ2-7
CDR3aa: CASSLDGGSSYEQYF
CDR3nt: TGTGCCAGCAGCTTAGATGGGGGGAGCTCCTACGAGCAGTACTTC

v_gene: TRBV7-2
abundance: NA
d_gene: NA
j_gene: TRBJ1-2
CDR3aa: CASSPIPTGTFSYGYTF
CDR3nt: TGTGCCAGCAGCCCAATACCAACCGGGACTTTCTCCTATGGCTACACCTTC

v_gene: TRBV3-1/TRBV3-2
abundance: NA
d_gene: NA
j_gene: TRBJ1-1
CDR3aa: CASSQRGGTEAFF
CDR3nt: TGTGCCAGCAGCCAACGAGGGGGCACTGAAGCTTTCTTT

v_gene: TRBV18
abundance: NA
d_gene: NA
j_gene: TRBJ1-1
CDR3aa: CASSPAYKTNTEAFF
CDR3nt: TGTGCCAGCTCACCAGCATACAAAACGAACACTGAAGCTTTCTTT

v_gene: TRBV5-1
abundance: NA
d_gene: NA
j_gene: TRBJ1-2
CDR3aa: CASSSLTGYGYTF
CDR3nt: TGCGCCAGCAGCTCCCTGACAGGCTATGGCTACACCTTC

v_gene: TRBV19
abundance: NA
d_gene: TRBD1
j_gene: TRBJ1-1
CDR3aa: CASSRGRFTEAFF
CDR3nt: TGTGCCAGTAGCAGGGGGCGTTTTACTGAAGCTTTCTTT

v_gene: TRBV5-1
abundance: few
d_gene: NA
j_gene: TRBJ1-2
CDR3aa: CASSSNREVLYGYTF
CDR3nt: TGCGCCAGCAGCTCAAACCGGGAGGTCCTTTATGGCTACACCTTC

v_gene: TRBV6-5
abundance: NA
d_gene: NA
j_gene: TRBJ2-3
CDR3aa: CASSYGGLGDTQYF
CDR3nt: TGTGCCAGCAGTTATGGCGGTTTAGGAGATACGCAGTATTTT

v_gene: TRBV9
abundance: many
d_gene: NA
j_gene: TRBJ1-3
CDR3aa: CASARQYSGNTIYF
CDR3nt: TGTGCCAGCGCTCGACAGTACTCTGGAAACACCATATATTTT

v_gene: TRBV7-2
abundance: NA
d_gene: NA
j_gene: TRBJ2-1
CDR3aa: CASSLSDEQFF
CDR3nt: TGTGCCAGCAGCTTGTCGGATGAGCAGTTCTTC

v_gene: TRBV7-6
abundance: few
d_gene: NA
j_gene: TRBJ1-3
CDR3aa: CASSPLVTPTGNTIYF
CDR3nt: TGTGCCAGCAGCCCCCTTGTGACTCCAACTGGAAACACCATATATTTT

v_gene: TRBV10-3
abundance: NA
d_gene: NA
j_gene: TRBJ1-4
CDR3aa: CAISDRVNEKLFF
CDR3nt: TGTGCCATCAGTGACAGGGTAAATGAAAAACTGTTTTTT

v_gene: TRBV7-9
abundance: NA
d_gene: TRBD2
j_gene: TRBJ2-3
CDR3aa: CASSRTSGPSTDTQYF
CDR3nt: TGTGCCAGCAGCCGGACTAGCGGCCCTAGCACAGATACGCAGTATTTT

v_gene: TRBV6-6
abundance: NA
d_gene: NA
j_gene: TRBJ1-3
CDR3aa: CASSRSTLRNTIYF
CDR3nt: TGTGCCAGCAGTCGGAGCACGCTCCGAAACACCATATATTTT